The 2 T cell receptor beta chains presented below share a single source sample, sequenced in a study of blood T cell repertoires in COVID-19. The method was immunoSEQ multiplex PCR; TCRdb's version includes in-frame clones alone and lacks a portion of them. The profile shows 140,000 or so clones, roughly 90% of them singletons. Input material: peripheral blood. These receptors were taken from a human donor with COVID-19, enrolled during active disease. The donor label of this sample is uncertain.

The chain employs TRBV2 and TRBJ1-1, with D unresolved. The CDR3 consists of 15 residues. Germline values: CDR1 SNHLY, CDR2 FYNNEI. Trimming pared 3 bases from V and 3 bases from J, leaving 14 bases between. The DNA of the CDR3 is TGTGCCAGCAGTGAGCTGGGTGCGGCGGACACTGAAGCTTTCTTT. This sequence encodes CASSELGAADTEAFF.

The sample holds one count of this clone. As DNA, the CDR3 is TGTGCCAGCAGCTTAGGACAAGGGGAAGAGACCCAGTACTTC. It yields the protein CASSLGQGEETQYF. This chain links TRBV7-6 with TRBJ2-5, with a possible D match to TRBD1 (5 bases). V was pared by 1 base and J by 3 bases, with 9 bases between. This CDR3 is 14 amino acids long. Germline CDR1 SGHVS, CDR2 FNYEAQ.